Each of the 6 T cell receptor beta chains below was sequenced from the same sample in a study of T cells in Graves' hyperthyroidism and ophthalmopathy. TCR beta CDR3 regions were amplified from RNA transcripts. TCR CDR3 underwent first-round RT-PCR with the HTBI primer set. TCRdb reprocessed the multiplex PCR reads with MiXCR, giving one entry per CDR3 protein. The table has about 340,000 distinct CDR3 sequences, 15% to 20% seen once. The sample consisted of blood. These receptors were taken from a woman aged 50 to 65 with Graves' hyperthyroidism.

This clonotype was observed at least ten times. V and J are TRBV6-1 and TRBJ2-3, with D tentatively TRBD1 (6 bases). The CDR3 totals 15 residues. Germline V gene sequence: CDR1 MNHNS, CDR2 SASEGT. The germline V and J ends were trimmed by 2 bases and 6 bases, with 15 bases remaining between them. CDR3 DNA sequence: TGTGCCAGCAGTGAATGGGGGCCGGCCCGCGATACGCAGTATTTT. This sequence encodes CASSEWGPARDTQYF.

The V call is TRBV30, the J call TRBJ2-1, with a weak D call TRBD2 (5 bases). The CDR3 covers 13 residues. Trimming removed 4 bases at V and 6 bases at J, with 13 bases between. Per germline, CDR1 GTSNPN and CDR2 SVGIG (reference sequence). CDR3 sequence: CAWNSLSGNEQFF. The DNA of the CDR3 is TGTGCCTGGAATTCCTTGAGCGGCAATGAGCAGTTCTTC.

For this clonotype: The junction and the germline gene differ at one end; a read error may be behind it. The CDR3 DNA follows: TGTGCCAGCAGCCTAGGACTACCAAGCACAGATACGCAGTATTTT. Translated, it gives CASSLGLPSTDTQYF. J is TRBJ2-3 and V is TRBV13, with D perhaps matching TRBD2 (6 bases). The germline V gene has CDR1 PRHDT and CDR2 FYEKMQ (reference sequence). CDR3 length equals 15 residues.

A note on this clonotype: A much larger clone lies a single base off, so this may be a read error. In nucleotides, the CDR3 is TGTGCCAGACGGGAGAGCTCTGAAGCTTTCTTT. Amino acid sequence: CARRESSEAFF. The J gene is TRBJ1-1, the V gene TRBV18, with no clear D. The CDR3 has 11 amino acids. Germline V gives CDR1 KGHSH, CDR2 LQKENI. V lost 9 bases and J 6 bases, leaving 11 bases between the germline ends. Full variable domain (outside the CDR3, taken from reference TRBV18 and TRBJ1-1): NAGVMQNPRHLVRRRGQEARLRCSPMKGHSHVYWYRQLPEEGLKFMVYLQKENIIDESGMPKERFSAEFPKEGPSILRIQQVVRGDSAAYFCARRESSEAFFGQGTRLTVV.

This clonotype occurred a few times. The chain joins TRBV5-1 to TRBJ1-1, with D uncertain. The V end was cut by 4 bases, the J end by 1 base, with 5 bases between. Germline CDR1 SGHRS, CDR2 YFSETQ. The CDR3 sequence is 12 residues long. The CDR3: CASSNRNTEAFF. The CDR3 DNA follows: TGCGCCAGCAGCAATCGGAACACTGAAGCTTTCTTT.

Ten or more counts support this clonotype. The CDR3 region is CASSLVGGPDTQYF. In DNA form, the CDR3 reads TGTGCCAGCAGCTTAGTCGGGGGCCCAGATACGCAGTATTTT. The chain employs TRBV11-2 and TRBJ2-3; D assignment may be TRBD1 or TRBD2 (6 bases each). The germline V gene has CDR1 SGHAT and CDR2 FQNNGV. This CDR3 is built from 14 residues. With 1 base removed from V and 4 bases from J, the gap between germline ends came to 9 bases.